This T cell receptor (beta chain) originates from a study of identical twins. Findings and limits, study-wide: The same donors were not followed; conclusions instead depended on cross-sectional statistical analysis.

CDR3 length: 13 residues. With 8 bases removed from V and 4 bases from J, the gap between germline ends came to 13 bases. MiXCR, applied by TCRdb to the 5' RACE reads, yields one record per CDR3 protein. The repertoire holds roughly 500,000 distinct CDR3 sequences, with 20% to 25% as singletons. Regarding this clonotype: Antigen unknown.

These data are also associated with another study on T cells expressing NK-cell markers.

Sequences were obtained from CD4+ T cells sorted from blood. The chain uses TRBV12-3 or TRBV12-4 and TRBJ2-3; D is possibly TRBD2 (5 bases). The sequence was obtained from a woman aged 18 to 35 in good health. CDR3 residues: CASLRRAADTQYF. The CDR3 DNA reads TGTGCCAGCTTGCGGCGGGCGGCAGATACGCAGTATTTT.